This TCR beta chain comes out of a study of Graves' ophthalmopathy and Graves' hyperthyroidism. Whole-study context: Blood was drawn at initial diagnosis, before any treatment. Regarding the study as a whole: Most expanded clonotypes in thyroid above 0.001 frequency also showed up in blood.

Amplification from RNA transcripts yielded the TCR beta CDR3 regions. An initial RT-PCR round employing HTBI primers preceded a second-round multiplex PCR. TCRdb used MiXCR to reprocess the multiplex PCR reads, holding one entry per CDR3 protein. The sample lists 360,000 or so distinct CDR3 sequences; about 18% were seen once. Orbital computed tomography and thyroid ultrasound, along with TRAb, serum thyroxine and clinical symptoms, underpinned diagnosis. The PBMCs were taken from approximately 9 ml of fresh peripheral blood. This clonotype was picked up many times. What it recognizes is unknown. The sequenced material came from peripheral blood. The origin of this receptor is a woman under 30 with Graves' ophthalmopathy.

CDR3 region: CSVDGGAAGNTIYF. The DNA of the CDR3 is TGCAGCGTTGATGGGGGGGCGGCTGGAAACACCATATATTTT. The chain carries TRBV29-1 and TRBJ1-3, with D possibly being TRBD1 (6 bases). Germline values: CDR1 SQVTM, CDR2 ANQGSEA. V was clipped by 3 bases and J by 2 bases, with 11 bases between them. The CDR3 runs 14 residues. Looking up the rest from reference TRBV29-1 and TRBJ1-3 gives the full variable domain: SAVISQKPSRDICQRGTSLTIQCQVDSQVTMMFWYRQQPGQSLTLIATANQGSEATYESGFVIDKFPISRPNLTFSTLTVSNMSPEDSSIYLCSVDGGAAGNTIYFGEGSWLTVV.